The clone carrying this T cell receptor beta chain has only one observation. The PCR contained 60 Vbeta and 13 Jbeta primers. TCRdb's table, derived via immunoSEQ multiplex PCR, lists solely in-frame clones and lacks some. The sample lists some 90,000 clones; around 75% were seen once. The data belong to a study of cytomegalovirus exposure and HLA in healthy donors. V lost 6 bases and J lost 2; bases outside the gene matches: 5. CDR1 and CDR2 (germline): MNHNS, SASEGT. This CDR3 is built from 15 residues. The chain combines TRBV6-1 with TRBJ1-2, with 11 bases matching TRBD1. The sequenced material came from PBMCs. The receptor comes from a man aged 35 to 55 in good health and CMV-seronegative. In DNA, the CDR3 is TGTGCCAGCAGACTCCGGGACAGGGGGAACTATGGCTACACCTTC. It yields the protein CASRLRDRGNYGYTF.